This T cell receptor (beta chain) was identified in a study of blood T cell repertoires in COVID-19 (TCRdb year 2020). Context from the whole study: Samples from collaborators originated in the United States, Italy and Spain and spanned both the acute and convalescent phases of COVID-19. The material from the prospective study consisted of cDNA or gDNA derived from T cells, B-cell-depleted T cells, or PBMCs. The dataset comprised deeply sampled blood TCRbeta repertoires from subjects exposed to, actively infected with, or recovered from COVID-19. The repertoires were released in a freely available public database intended as a resource for research on the immune response to SARS-CoV-2. Samples were obtained from the ongoing ImmuneRACE study (first 160 participants) and from some 1,200 subjects provided by 6 global collaborators. The sample metadata nearly always contained a de-identified subject ID, COVID-19 status, age in years and sex. Where available, HLA class I and class II types were taken from metadata supplied by the sample provider and were not determined by assay-based typing.

The V end loses 11 bases and the J end loses 0 bases, and a stretch of 13 bases separates them. From a lookup of the germline V gene, CDR1 and CDR2 are MDHEN and SYDVKM. Its CDR3 holds 13 amino acids, cysteine through phenylalanine. The sequence is cut down to CDR3 DNA, 39 bases in frame from base 1. Study-wide findings and limitations: Clinical and demographic metadata were provided uncurated, with the amount varying by source and participant.

TCRbeta CDR3 regions were amplified from genomic DNA by means of the immunoSEQ Assay, a bias-controlled multiplex PCR. Per the original workflow: Within the assay, amplification of reference gene primers was used to estimate how many nucleated cells each sample contained. To quantify the absolute abundance of each unique TCRbeta CDR3 rearrangement, sequence reads were collapsed and filtered. For each sample, productive Simpson clonality was calculated as the square root of Simpson's diversity index across productive rearrangements. TCRdb took over this immuneACCESS table, retaining in-frame rearrangements with V and J assigned. Such tables are incomplete; in checked studies, under half of the missing clones stem from an unresolved V gene, and the remainder is unexplained. The V and J calls and the clone size are those of that table, but D and trimming were determined from the DNA. The sample table shows some 170,000 clones, and approximately 80% are seen once. Roughly a tenth of the sample is held by the ten biggest clonotypes.

As to this clone: Its antigen is not yet known. Base qualities are not at hand, and no much larger clone is one base apart.

Collaborating institutions collected whole blood in K2EDTA tubes following their own protocols. For TCRbeta analysis, collaborator samples were shipped as frozen whole blood, as isolated PBMCs, or as DNA extracted from either sample type. The sequenced sample was peripheral blood. The rearranged segments are TRBV28 and TRBJ1-1; perhaps TRBD1 is the D gene, with 5 bases matching. The receptor was derived from a human donor in a cohort sampled during active COVID-19. This receptor has the CDR3 CAGMGGLNTEAFF. The base sequence is TGTGCCGGCATGGGGGGGTTGAACACTGAAGCTTTCTTT.